This T cell receptor (beta chain) was profiled in a study of tumor and adjacent non-tumor tissue in lung cancer. Overall study: There were fewer than 15 adenocarcinoma, a couple of squamous cell carcinoma and 1 small cell lung cancer cases.

CDR1 and CDR2 from the germline V gene are ENHRY and SYGVKD. This CDR3 comprises 14 residues. This sample's RNA came from whole unsorted tissue. More than 3 cm separated this lung sample from the edge of the tumor. Donors were chemotherapy-naive, newly diagnosed lung cancer surgical patients in China, August–late 2014. As concerns this clonotype: One end of the junction does not line up with germline, which may come from a read error.

TCRbeta libraries were built with three rounds of nested PCR, modified from ARM-PCR. MiXCR, run by TCRdb on the multiplex PCR reads, gives a single entry per CDR3 protein. The table includes 80,000 or so distinct CDR3 sequences, roughly 80% detected once. The receptor's source is a man aged 55 to 70 with non-small cell lung cancer. This chain connects TRBV10-3 to TRBJ2-1, with D hard to call. Specimen: distant non-tumor lung tissue. CDR3 in DNA: TGTACCATCAGGAGCGAGCTATTTGGCAATGAGCAGTTCTTC. Translating gives CTIRSELFGNEQFF.